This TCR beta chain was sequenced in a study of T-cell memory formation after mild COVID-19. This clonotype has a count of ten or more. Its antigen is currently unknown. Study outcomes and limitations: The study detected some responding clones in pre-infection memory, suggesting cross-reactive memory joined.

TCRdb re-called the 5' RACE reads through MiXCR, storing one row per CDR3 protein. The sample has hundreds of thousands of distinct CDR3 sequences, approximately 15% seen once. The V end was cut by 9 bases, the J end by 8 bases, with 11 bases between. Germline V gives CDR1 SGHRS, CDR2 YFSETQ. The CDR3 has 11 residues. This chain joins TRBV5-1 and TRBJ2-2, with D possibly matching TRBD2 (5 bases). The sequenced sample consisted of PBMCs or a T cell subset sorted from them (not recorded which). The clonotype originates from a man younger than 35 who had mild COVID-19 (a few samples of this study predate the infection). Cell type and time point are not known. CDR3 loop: CATRAAGELFF. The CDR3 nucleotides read TGCGCCACGCGGGCAGCTGGGGAGCTGTTTTTT.